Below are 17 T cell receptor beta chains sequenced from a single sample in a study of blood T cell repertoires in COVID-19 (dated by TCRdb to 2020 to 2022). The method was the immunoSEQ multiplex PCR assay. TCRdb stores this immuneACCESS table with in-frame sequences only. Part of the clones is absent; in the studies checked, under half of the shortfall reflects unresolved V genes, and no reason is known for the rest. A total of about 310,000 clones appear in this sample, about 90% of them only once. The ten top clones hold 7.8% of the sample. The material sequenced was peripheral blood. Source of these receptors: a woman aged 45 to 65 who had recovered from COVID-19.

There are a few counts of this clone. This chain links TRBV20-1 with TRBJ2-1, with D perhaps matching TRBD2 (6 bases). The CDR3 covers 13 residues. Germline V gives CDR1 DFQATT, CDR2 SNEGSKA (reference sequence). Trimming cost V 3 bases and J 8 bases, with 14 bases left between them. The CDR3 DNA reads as TGCAGTGCTAGTACACCATGGGGGGATGAGCAGTTCTTC. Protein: CSASTPWGDEQFF.

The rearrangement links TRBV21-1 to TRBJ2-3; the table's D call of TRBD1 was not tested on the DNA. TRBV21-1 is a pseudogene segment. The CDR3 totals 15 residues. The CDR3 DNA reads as TGTGCCAGCAGGGATTCACAGGGGACCACAGATACGCAGTATTTT. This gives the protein CASRDSQGTTDTQYF.

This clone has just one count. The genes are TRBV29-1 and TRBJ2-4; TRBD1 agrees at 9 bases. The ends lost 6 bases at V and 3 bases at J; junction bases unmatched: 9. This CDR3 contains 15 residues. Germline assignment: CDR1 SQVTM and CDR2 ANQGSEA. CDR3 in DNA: TGCAGCGTCGTCATACAGGGGGCGGGCAAAAACATTCAGTACTTC. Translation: CSVVIQGAGKNIQYF.

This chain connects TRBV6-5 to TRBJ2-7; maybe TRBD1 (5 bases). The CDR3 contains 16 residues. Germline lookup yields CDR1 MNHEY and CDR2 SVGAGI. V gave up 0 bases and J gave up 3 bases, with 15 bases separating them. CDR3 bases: TGTGCCAGCAGTTACTCCGACAGAACAATACTCTACGAGCAGTACTTC. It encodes CASSYSDRTILYEQYF.

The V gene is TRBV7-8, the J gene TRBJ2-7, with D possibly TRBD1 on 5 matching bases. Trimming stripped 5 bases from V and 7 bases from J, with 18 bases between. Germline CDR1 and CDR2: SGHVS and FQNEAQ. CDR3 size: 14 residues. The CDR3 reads CASSTRQNRVEQYF. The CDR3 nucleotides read TGTGCCAGCAGCACTCGACAGAACCGGGTGGAGCAGTACTTC. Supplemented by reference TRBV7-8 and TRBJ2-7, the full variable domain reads GAGVSQSPRYKVAKRGQDVALRCDPISGHVSLFWYQQALGQGPEFLTYFQNEAQLDKSGLPSDRFFAERPEGSVSTLKIQRTQQEDSAVYLCASSTRQNRVEQYFGPGTRLTVT.

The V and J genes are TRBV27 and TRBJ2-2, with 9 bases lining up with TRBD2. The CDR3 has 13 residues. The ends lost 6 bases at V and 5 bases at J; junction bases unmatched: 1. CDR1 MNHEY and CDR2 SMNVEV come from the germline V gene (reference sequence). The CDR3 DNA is TGTGCCAGCAGGACTAGCGGTACCGGGGAGCTGTTTTTT. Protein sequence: CASRTSGTGELFF.

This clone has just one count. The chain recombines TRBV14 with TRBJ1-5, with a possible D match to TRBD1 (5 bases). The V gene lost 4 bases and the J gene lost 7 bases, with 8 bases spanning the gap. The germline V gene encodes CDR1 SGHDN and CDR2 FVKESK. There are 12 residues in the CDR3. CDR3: CASSRQGQPQHF. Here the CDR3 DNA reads TGTGCCAGCAGCCGTCAGGGACAGCCCCAGCATTTT.

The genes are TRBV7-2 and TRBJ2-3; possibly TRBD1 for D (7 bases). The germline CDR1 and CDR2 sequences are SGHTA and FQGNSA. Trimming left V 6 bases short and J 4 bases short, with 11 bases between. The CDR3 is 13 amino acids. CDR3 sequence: CASRQGGADTQYF. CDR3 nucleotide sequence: TGTGCCAGCAGGCAGGGGGGAGCAGATACGCAGTATTTT.

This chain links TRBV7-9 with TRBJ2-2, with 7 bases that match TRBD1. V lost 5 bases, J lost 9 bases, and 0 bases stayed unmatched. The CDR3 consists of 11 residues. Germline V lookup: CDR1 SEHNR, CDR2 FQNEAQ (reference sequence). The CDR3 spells CASSRGRELFF. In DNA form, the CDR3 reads TGTGCCAGCAGCAGGGGGCGGGAGCTGTTTTTT. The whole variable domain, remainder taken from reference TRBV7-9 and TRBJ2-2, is DTGVSQNPRHKITKRGQNVTFRCDPISEHNRLYWYRQTLGQGPEFLTYFQNEAQLEKSRLLSDRFSAERPKGSFSTLEIQRTEQGDSAMYLCASSRGRELFFGEGSRLTVL.

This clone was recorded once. CDR3 protein: CSVKQDLRAHNEQFF. The CDR3 nucleotides read TGCAGCGTTAAACAGGACCTACGGGCTCACAATGAGCAGTTCTTC. V and J are TRBV29-1 and TRBJ2-1, with D perhaps TRBD1 (5 bases). Germline values: CDR1 SQVTM, CDR2 ANQGSEA. This CDR3 region has 15 residues. V was pared by 5 bases and J by 5 bases, with 19 bases between.

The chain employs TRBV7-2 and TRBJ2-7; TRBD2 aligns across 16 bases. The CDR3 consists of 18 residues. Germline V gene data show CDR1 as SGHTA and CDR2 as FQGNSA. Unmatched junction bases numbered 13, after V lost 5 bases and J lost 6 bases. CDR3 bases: TGTGCCAGCAGCCCACGGGGACTAGCGGGAGGGCCATGGCGCGAGCAGTACTTC. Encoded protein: CASSPRGLAGGPWREQYF. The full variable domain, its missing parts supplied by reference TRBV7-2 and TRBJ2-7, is GAGVSQSPSNKVTEKGKDVELRCDPISGHTALYWYRQSLGQGLEFLIYFQGNSAPDKSGLPSDRFSAERTGGSVSTLTIQRTQQEDSAVYLCASSPRGLAGGPWREQYFGPGTRLTVT.

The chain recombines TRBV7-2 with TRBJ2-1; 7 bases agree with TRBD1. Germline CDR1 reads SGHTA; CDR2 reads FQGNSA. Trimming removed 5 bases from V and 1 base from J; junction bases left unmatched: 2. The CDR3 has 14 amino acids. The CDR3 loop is CASSRGQSYNEQFF. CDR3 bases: TGTGCCAGCAGCCGGGGACAGTCCTACAATGAGCAGTTCTTC.

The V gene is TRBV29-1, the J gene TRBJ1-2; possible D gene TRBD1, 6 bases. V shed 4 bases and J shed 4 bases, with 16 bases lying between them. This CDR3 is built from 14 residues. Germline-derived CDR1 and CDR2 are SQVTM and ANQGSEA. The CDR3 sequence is CSVGLGGGSYGYTF. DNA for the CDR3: TGCAGCGTTGGGTTAGGGGGGGGTAGCTATGGCTACACCTTC.

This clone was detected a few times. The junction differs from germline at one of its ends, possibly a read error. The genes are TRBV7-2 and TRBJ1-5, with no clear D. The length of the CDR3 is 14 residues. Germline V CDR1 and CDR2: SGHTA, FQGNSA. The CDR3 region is CASSLGTRNQPQHF. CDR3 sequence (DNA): TGTGCCAGCAGTTTAGGTACGAGGAATCAGCCCCAGCATTTT.

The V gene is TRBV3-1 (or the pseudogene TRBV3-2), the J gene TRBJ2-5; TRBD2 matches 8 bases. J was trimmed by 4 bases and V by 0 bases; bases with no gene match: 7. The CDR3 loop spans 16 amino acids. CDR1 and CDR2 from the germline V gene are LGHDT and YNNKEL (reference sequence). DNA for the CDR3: TGTGCCAGCAGCCAAGAAGCGGGAGATGTTATAGAGACCCAGTACTTC. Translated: CASSQEAGDVIETQYF.

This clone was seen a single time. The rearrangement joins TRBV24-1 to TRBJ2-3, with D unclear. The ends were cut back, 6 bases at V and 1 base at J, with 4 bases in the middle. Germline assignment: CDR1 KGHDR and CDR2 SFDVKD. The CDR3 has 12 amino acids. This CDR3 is CATSTGTDTQYF. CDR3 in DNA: TGTGCCACCAGTACAGGCACAGATACGCAGTATTTT.

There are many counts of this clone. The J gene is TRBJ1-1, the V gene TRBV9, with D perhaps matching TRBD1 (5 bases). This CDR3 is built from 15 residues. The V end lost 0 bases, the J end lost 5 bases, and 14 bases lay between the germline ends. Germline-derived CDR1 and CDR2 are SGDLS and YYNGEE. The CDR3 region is CASSVEGVPGTEAFF. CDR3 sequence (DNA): TGTGCCAGCAGCGTAGAAGGGGTGCCCGGGACTGAAGCTTTCTTT.